The rows below give T cell receptor beta chains drawn from one sample of a study of blood T cell repertoires in COVID-19. Measured with immunoSEQ multiplex PCR; TCRdb has only the in-frame clones, and not every one. The repertoire holds approximately 250,000 clones, with over 80% as singletons. Input material: peripheral blood. These receptors all stem from a woman in her forties who had recovered from COVID-19. Each CDR3 is given with its conserved first and last residue. The order of the fields is J gene, V gene, D gene, clone size, CDR3 DNA, CDR3 protein. A D gene is named only where the DNA matches it firmly. Size tells how often a clone was seen (once, few, many) or the class of an expanded clone, and some rows leave it out.

TRBJ2-1 TRBV11-2 . . TGTGCCAGCAGCTCTAGGCCCAGGGTCACCCTGGGCAATGAGCAGTTCTTC CASSSRPRVTLGNEQFF
TRBJ1-3 TRBV29-1 TRBD1 . TGCAGCGTTGCCCCCCTGACAGGGGGCGGAAACACCATATATTTT CSVAPLTGGGNTIYF
TRBJ1-3 TRBV25-1 TRBD1 . TGTGCCAGCAGTGAAGGGACAGGGAGTTGGGGAAACACCATATATTTT CASSEGTGSWGNTIYF
TRBJ2-7 TRBV3-1/TRBV3-2 TRBD2 . TGTGCCAGCAGTCCGACTAGCAGGTACGAGCAGTACTTC CASSPTSRYEQYF
TRBJ1-5 TRBV19 . . TGTGCCAGTAGCCGAGAGGGGGAGCCCCAGCATTTT CASSREGEPQHF
TRBJ1-6 TRBV28 TRBD1 once TGTGCCAGCAGTTCCACAGGGGGCGGATATAATTCACCCCTCCACTTT CASSSTGGGYNSPLHF
TRBJ2-3 TRBV5-1 . . TGCGCCAGCAGCTTGACAGGGGATACGCAGTATTTT CASSLTGDTQYF
TRBJ1-1 TRBV5-1 . . TGCGCCAGCAGCTCTAGGAATATGAACACTGAAGCTTTCTTT CASSSRNMNTEAFF
TRBJ1-5 TRBV9 TRBD1 . TGTGCCAGCAGCGAGGGGACAGGGTATCAGCCCCAGCATTTT CASSEGTGYQPQHF
TRBJ2-2 TRBV30 . . TGTGCCTGGGACCCTGCGGGGATCACCGGGGAGCTGTTTTTT CAWDPAGITGELFF
TRBJ1-2 TRBV19 TRBD1 . TGTGCCAGTAGTTCCCGTCCGGGACAGGGGTATGGCTACACCTTC CASSSRPGQGYGYTF
TRBJ1-1 TRBV5-1 TRBD1 . TGCGCCAGCAGCTCGTCGGGACAGACGAACACTGAAGCTTTCTTT CASSSSGQTNTEAFF
TRBJ2-7 TRBV30 TRBD1 . TGTGCCTGGAGTTCCAGGGGGCGCGGGGAGCAGTACTTC CAWSSRGRGEQYF
TRBJ1-2 TRBV10-3 . . TGTGCCATCAGTGAGTCAACAGGGCTCGGCTACACCTTC CAISESTGLGYTF
TRBJ2-5 TRBV7-2 . . TGTGCCAGCAGCTTCGGGTACCAAGAGACCCAGTACTTC CASSFGYQETQYF
TRBJ2-7 TRBV6-5 . . TGTGCCAGCAACCGGGACATCTCCTACGAGCAGTACTTC CASNRDISYEQYF
TRBJ1-4 TRBV15 TRBD1 . TGTGCCACCAGCAGAGAGTACGGGACAGCTTATGAAAAACTGTTTTTT CATSREYGTAYEKLFF
TRBJ1-2 TRBV15 TRBD1 . TGTGCCACCAGCAGAGAGGGGGGACAGGGTCGGTTCCATGGCTACACCTTC CATSREGGQGRFHGYTF
TRBJ2-7 TRBV15 TRBD2 . TGTGCCACCAGCACCCGAGCGGGGCGATTAAACGAGCAGTACTTC CATSTRAGRLNEQYF
TRBJ1-4 TRBV2 TRBD1 . TGTGCCAGCGACACGGGGACAGGGACTAATGAAAAACTGTTTTTT CASDTGTGTNEKLFF
TRBJ1-5 TRBV30 . . TGTGCCTGGAGCGGCGGGGGGGTCGGGCCCCAGCATTTT CAWSGGGVGPQHF
TRBJ1-2 TRBV7-9 TRBD1 . TGTGCCAGCAGCTCCCCTCTGGACAGGAACTATGGCTACACCTTC CASSSPLDRNYGYTF
TRBJ1-2 TRBV16 . . TGTGCCAGCAGCCAAGAGGGCTATGGCAACACCTTC CASSQEGYGNTF
TRBJ2-1 TRBV19 . . TGTGCCAGTAGTATTAACTTCAGGGGCAAGCAGTTCTTC CASSINFRGKQFF
TRBJ1-1 TRBV5-8 . . TGTGCCAGCAGCTTGAAGAGGGCGAAGGCTGAAGCTTTCTTT CASSLKRAKAEAFF
TRBJ1-1 TRBV12-3/TRBV12-4 . . TGTGCCAGCAGTAGACAGGAGGCCACTGAAGCTTTCTTT CASSRQEATEAFF
TRBJ1-1 TRBV6-5 . . TGTGCCAGCATTAAGCTGAACACTGAAGCTTTCTTT CASIKLNTEAFF
TRBJ2-5 TRBV5-6 TRBD1 . TGTGCCAGCAGCTTTCCCTTGGACAGGGAAGAGACCCAGTACTTC CASSFPLDREETQYF
TRBJ1-4 TRBV2 . few TGTGCCAGCAGACTGGACAGAAATGAAAAACTGTTTTTT CASRLDRNEKLFF